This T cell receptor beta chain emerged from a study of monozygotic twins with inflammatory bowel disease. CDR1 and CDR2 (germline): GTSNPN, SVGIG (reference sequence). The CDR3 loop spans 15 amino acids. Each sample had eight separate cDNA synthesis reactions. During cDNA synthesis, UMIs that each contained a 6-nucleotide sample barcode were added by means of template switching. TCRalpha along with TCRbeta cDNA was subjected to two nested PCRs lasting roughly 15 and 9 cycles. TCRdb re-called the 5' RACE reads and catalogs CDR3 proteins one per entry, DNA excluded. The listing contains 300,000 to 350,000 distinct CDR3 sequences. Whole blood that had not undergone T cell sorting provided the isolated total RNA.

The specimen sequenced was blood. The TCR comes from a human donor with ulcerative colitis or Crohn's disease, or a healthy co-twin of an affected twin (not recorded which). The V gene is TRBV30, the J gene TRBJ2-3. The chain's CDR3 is CAWSVSRLGTDTQYF.